This T cell receptor (beta chain) was profiled in a study of shared clonotypes between healthy human individuals. Broader study findings: Memory subsets generally showed smaller estimated richness than naive subsets did.

The study ran the assay at deep level. Every subset's genomic DNA went evenly onto several immunoSEQ plates. Data came from immunoSEQ multiplex PCR; TCRdb stores just in-frame clones and leaves some out. This table holds roughly 550,000 clones, about 95% found once. Naive CD8 cells, CD45RO-negative and positively selected for CCR7, excluded terminally differentiated effector memory CD45RA+ cells. Details on this clone: The antigen is not known.

V was shortened by 4 bases and J by 0 bases, with 15 bases between the two germline ends. The germline V gene has CDR1 SGDLS and CDR2 YYNGEE. The CDR3 has 16 residues. The receptor was isolated from a woman younger than 45 in good health. The rearrangement links TRBV9 to TRBJ2-3; TRBD2 might be the D (5 bases). The sample was naive CD8+ T cells sorted from blood. The DNA for the CDR3 is TGTGCCAGCAGCCCCCACCCGGGGTTAAGCACAGATACGCAGTATTTT. Translated: CASSPHPGLSTDTQYF.